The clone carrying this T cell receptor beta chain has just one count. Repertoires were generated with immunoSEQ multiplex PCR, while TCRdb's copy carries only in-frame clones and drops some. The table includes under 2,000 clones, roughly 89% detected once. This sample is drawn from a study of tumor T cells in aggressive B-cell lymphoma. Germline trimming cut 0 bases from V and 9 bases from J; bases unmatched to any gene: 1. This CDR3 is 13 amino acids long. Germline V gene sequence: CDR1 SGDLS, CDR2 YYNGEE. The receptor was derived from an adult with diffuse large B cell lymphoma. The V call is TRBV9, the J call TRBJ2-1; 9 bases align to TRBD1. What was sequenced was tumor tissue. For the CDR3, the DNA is TGTGCCAGCAGCGTAGTGACAGGGGGTGAGCAGTTCTTC. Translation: CASSVVTGGEQFF.